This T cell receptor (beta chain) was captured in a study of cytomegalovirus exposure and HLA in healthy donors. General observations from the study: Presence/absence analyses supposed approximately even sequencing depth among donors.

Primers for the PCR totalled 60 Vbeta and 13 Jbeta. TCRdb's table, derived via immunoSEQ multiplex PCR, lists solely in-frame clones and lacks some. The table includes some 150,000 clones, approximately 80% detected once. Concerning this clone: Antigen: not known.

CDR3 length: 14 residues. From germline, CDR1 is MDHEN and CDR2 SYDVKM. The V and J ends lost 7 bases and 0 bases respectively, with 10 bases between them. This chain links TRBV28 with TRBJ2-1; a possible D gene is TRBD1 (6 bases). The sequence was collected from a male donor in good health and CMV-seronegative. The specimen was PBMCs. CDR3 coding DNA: TGTGCCAGCAACGACAGGAACTCCTACAATGAGCAGTTCTTC. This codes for CASNDRNSYNEQFF.